A single sample gave rise to the 30 T cell receptor beta chains below, sequenced in a study of blood T cell repertoires in COVID-19. Measured with immunoSEQ multiplex PCR; TCRdb has only the in-frame clones, and not every one. The sample lists some 170,000 clones, almost 80% occurring once. Sequencing was done on a sample of PBMCs or T cells enriched from blood (not recorded which). Receptors originate from a woman aged 50 to 65 who had recovered from COVID-19.

This chain joins TRBV6-5 and TRBJ2-3; 8 positions match TRBD2. CDR1 and CDR2 (germline): MNHEY, SVGAGI. CDR3 length: 16 amino acids. Trimming cost V 0 bases and J 4 bases; bases outside gene matches: 6. CDR3 DNA: TGTGCCAGCAGTTACTCTAAGGGACTAGAGTCAGATACGCAGTATTTT. Translated, it gives CASSYSKGLESDTQYF.

The chain uses TRBV27 and TRBJ1-6; D is possibly TRBD1 (6 bases). The V and J ends lost 3 bases and 7 bases respectively, with 16 bases between them. The CDR3 has 16 residues. Germline CDR1 reads MNHEY; CDR2 reads SMNVEV (reference sequence). The CDR3 spells CASSLGTPPENSPLHF. CDR3 nucleotides: TGTGCCAGCAGTTTGGGGACACCCCCGGAGAATTCACCCCTCCACTTT.

This chain connects TRBV15 to TRBJ2-1; D remains unclear. Germline values: CDR1 LNHNV, CDR2 YYDKDF (reference sequence). The CDR3 covers 12 residues. The V and J ends lost 4 bases and 6 bases respectively, with 7 bases between them. Written as DNA, the CDR3 is TGTGCCACCAGCATGTCGGGCAATGAGCAGTTCTTC. Translation: CATSMSGNEQFF.

This chain connects TRBV12-3 or TRBV12-4 to TRBJ2-1; no firm D call. The CDR3 has 12 amino acids. The V and J ends lost 3 bases and 10 bases respectively, with 10 bases between them. In DNA, the CDR3 is TGTGCCAGCAGTTTTGCAGAAGAAGAGCAGTTCTTC. Translated, it gives CASSFAEEEQFF.

This clone occurred a few times. The chain combines TRBV5-1 with TRBJ1-4, with D perhaps TRBD1 (5 bases). Germline V gives CDR1 SGHRS, CDR2 YFSETQ. V gave up 0 bases and J gave up 7 bases, with 10 bases separating them. The CDR3 totals 14 residues. The CDR3 here is CASSLVGGSEKLFF. The DNA of the CDR3 is TGCGCCAGCAGCTTGGTCGGGGGGAGTGAAAAACTGTTTTTT. The full variable domain, with the rest looked up from reference TRBV5-1 and TRBJ1-4, is KAGVTQTPRYLIKTRGQQVTLSCSPISGHRSVSWYQQTPGQGLQFLFEYFSETQRNKGNFPGRFSGRQFSNSRSEMNVSTLELGDSALYLCASSLVGGSEKLFFGSGTQLSVL.

The chain links TRBV5-4 to TRBJ2-5; tentative D call: TRBD1 (5 bases). Trimming took 1 base from V and 5 from J, leaving 12 bases between them. Germline lookup yields CDR1 SGHNT and CDR2 YYREEE (reference sequence). There are 14 residues in the CDR3. The CDR3 nucleotides read TGTGCCAGCAGCTTGACAGGCCAATACGAGACCCAGTACTTC. Residues: CASSLTGQYETQYF.

V usage is TRBV6-6 and J usage is TRBJ2-3; no firm D call. The V gene's germline CDR1 is MNHNY and CDR2 SVGAGI (reference sequence). Trimming shortened V by 7 bases and J by 1 base, and 12 bases separated the two germline ends. The CDR3 extends over 14 amino acids. The chain's CDR3 is CASTPGTGTDTQYF. The CDR3 DNA reads as TGTGCCAGCACCCCAGGAACGGGCACAGATACGCAGTATTTT.

Note on this clone: A read error may account for a junction end that differs from germline. This chain connects TRBV29-1 to TRBJ2-7; weak D call: TRBD2 (5 bases). Germline V gene lookup returns CDR1 SQVTM and CDR2 ANQGSEA. The CDR3 has 13 amino acids. The DNA of the CDR3 is TGCAGCGTTGAAGACGGGGTCTCCTTCGAGCAGTACTTC. This encodes CSVEDGVSFEQYF.

V usage is TRBV14 and J usage is TRBJ2-1, with 9 bases fitting TRBD2. The CDR3 extends over 13 amino acids. Trimming at V came to 0 bases and at J to 12 bases, leaving 3 bases not matched to a gene. Germline V gives CDR1 SGHDN, CDR2 FVKESK. The CDR3 DNA reads as TGTGCCAGCAGCCAAGAGGGTAGCGGGAGGCAGTTCTTC. This sequence encodes CASSQEGSGRQFF.

The chain has TRBV7-3 and TRBJ2-1; 9 bases line up with TRBD2. Trimming at V came to 0 bases and at J to 10 bases, leaving 4 bases not matched to a gene. The CDR3 spans 14 residues. Germline lookup yields CDR1 SGHTA and CDR2 FQGTGA. Here the CDR3 reads CASSLTGTSTEQFF. CDR3 sequence (DNA): TGTGCCAGCAGCTTAACAGGGACTAGCACCGAGCAGTTCTTC.

The chain links TRBV6-2 or TRBV6-3 to TRBJ2-7; 11 nucleotides line up with TRBD1. J gave up 3 bases and V 2 bases, and 9 bases lay outside the gene matches. The length of the CDR3 is 17 residues. Germline V gives CDR1 MNHEY, CDR2 SVGEGT. The CDR3 region has the DNA TGTGCCAGCAGTTACCCGGACAGGGGGCAAACAGGCTACGAGCAGTACTTC. Protein product: CASSYPDRGQTGYEQYF.

The V call is TRBV5-5, the J call TRBJ2-1; 10 bases are shared with TRBD2. This CDR3 contains 14 residues. Unmatched junction bases numbered 1, after V lost 2 bases and J lost 5 bases. Germline assignment: CDR1 SGHKS and CDR2 YYEKEE (reference sequence). This CDR3 reads CASSFLAGDNEQFF. DNA for the CDR3: TGTGCCAGCAGCTTTCTAGCGGGAGACAATGAGCAGTTCTTC. The complete variable domain, with remaining parts taken from reference TRBV5-5 and TRBJ2-1, reads DAGVTQSPTHLIKTRGQQVTLRCSPISGHKSVSWYQQVLGQGPQFIFQYYEKEERGRGNFPDRFSARQFPNYSSELNVNALLLGDSALYLCASSFLAGDNEQFFGPGTRLTVL.

The rearrangement joins TRBV29-1 to TRBJ1-1, with TRBD1 matching 8 bases. The CDR3 runs 14 residues. Germline V gene lookup returns CDR1 SQVTM and CDR2 ANQGSEA. Trimming took 4 bases from V and 0 from J; bases not matched to a gene: 4. As DNA, the CDR3 is TGCAGCGTTGCCAGGGGGCAGATGAACACTGAAGCTTTCTTT. This codes for CSVARGQMNTEAFF.

The CDR3 is CASAESGRSTGELFF. For the CDR3, the DNA is TGTGCCAGCGCGGAAAGCGGGAGGTCAACCGGGGAGCTGTTTTTT. The chain joins TRBV7-8 to TRBJ2-2, with TRBD2 matching 9 bases. The CDR3 is 15 amino acids. Germline CDR1 and CDR2: SGHVS and FQNEAQ. The V segment lost 8 bases and the J segment 5 bases; nucleotides outside the gene matches: 9.

J is TRBJ2-5 and V is TRBV5-1; 7 bases map to TRBD1. Losses at the gene ends were 3 bases for V and 5 bases for J; bases not matched to a gene: 16. The germline V gene has CDR1 SGHRS and CDR2 YFSETQ. This CDR3 is 17 amino acids long. The CDR3 DNA is TGCGCCAGCAGCTCAAAACAGGACAGGCGGAGTGGGGAGACCCAGTACTTC. As protein: CASSSKQDRRSGETQYF.

Only a few counts were recorded for this clone. In DNA form, the CDR3 reads TGTGCCAGCAGCCAATCCGGACCCGCCTCAGGGGAGCAGTACTTC. It encodes CASSQSGPASGEQYF. V is TRBV27 and J is TRBJ2-7; TRBD1 might be the D (5 bases). Germline CDR1 reads MNHEY; CDR2 reads SMNVEV (reference sequence). CDR3 size: 15 residues. The V and J ends lost 6 bases and 7 bases respectively, with 22 bases between them.

The chain is built from TRBV7-2 and TRBJ1-4; 8 bases are shared with TRBD1. The V and J ends lost 1 base and 7 bases, in that order; junction bases with no gene match: 11. The CDR3 covers 17 residues. The germline V gene has CDR1 SGHTA and CDR2 FQGNSA. As DNA, the CDR3 is TGTGCCAGCAGCTTAGGAGCAGGGGGCGATCTGTCTGAAAAACTGTTTTTT. Amino acids: CASSLGAGGDLSEKLFF.

The genes are TRBV14 and TRBJ1-2; 8 nucleotides agree with TRBD1. Germline V gene lookup returns CDR1 SGHDN and CDR2 FVKESK. The CDR3 runs to 14 residues. J was trimmed by 6 bases and V by 4 bases; bases with no gene match: 7. CDR3 amino acids: CASSLTDRGDGYTF. CDR3 DNA: TGTGCCAGCAGCCTTACCGACAGGGGAGATGGCTACACCTTC.

The rearrangement links TRBV3-1 (or the pseudogene TRBV3-2) to TRBJ1-1, with TRBD1 matching over 7 bases. Trimming cost V 4 bases and J 7 bases; bases outside gene matches: 6. Germline assignment: CDR1 LGHDT and CDR2 YNNKEL (reference sequence). This CDR3 has 13 amino acids. The CDR3 DNA reads TGTGCCAGCAGCCGACAGGGTCCCAATGAAGCTTTCTTT. It yields the protein CASSRQGPNEAFF.

V gene TRBV27 combines with J gene TRBJ2-1; 14 nucleotides agree with TRBD2. CDR1 is MNHEY and CDR2 is SMNVEV in the germline V gene (reference sequence). Trimming cost V 5 bases and J 7 bases; bases outside gene matches: 4. The CDR3 is made up of 15 amino acids. CDR3 coding DNA: TGTGCCAGCAGTAGGGGGACTAGCGGGAGTAATGAGCAGTTCTTC. Protein: CASSRGTSGSNEQFF.

The rearrangement uses TRBV19 and TRBJ1-3; no firm D call. Trimming removed 5 bases at V and 0 bases at J, with 11 bases between. The CDR3 covers 15 residues. Germline-derived CDR1 and CDR2 are LNHDA and SQIVND (reference sequence). The CDR3 DNA follows: TGTGCCAGTAGTCTTGGATACAGCTCTGGAAACACCATATATTTT. This codes for CASSLGYSSGNTIYF.

The genes are TRBV6-5 and TRBJ2-7; D possibly corresponds to TRBD1 (5 bases). Germline lookup yields CDR1 MNHEY and CDR2 SVGAGI. This CDR3 has 13 amino acids. V was shortened by 2 bases and J by 2 bases, with 7 bases between the two germline ends. In nucleotides, the CDR3 is TGTGCCAGCAGTTACGGCAGGGCCTACGAGCAGTACTTC. The encoded protein is CASSYGRAYEQYF.

This clone was found a few times. The V call is TRBV27, the J call TRBJ2-1, with 7 bases that match TRBD2. CDR1 and CDR2 (germline): MNHEY, SMNVEV (reference sequence). CDR3 size: 19 residues. Trimming took 5 bases from V and 4 from J; bases not matched to a gene: 20. In DNA form, the CDR3 reads TGTGCCAGCAGTCCGGGCGTGGGAGGGTGGAAGACCGGGTACAATGAGCAGTTCTTC. It is translated as CASSPGVGGWKTGYNEQFF.

The chain joins TRBV18 to TRBJ1-3, with D unresolved. The V and J ends lost 1 base and 0 bases respectively, with 7 bases between them. The germline CDR1 and CDR2 sequences are KGHSH and LQKENI. CDR3 length: 15 residues. Written as DNA, the CDR3 is TGTGCCAGCTCACCACTGGGCCTCTCTGGAAACACCATATATTTT. It translates to CASSPLGLSGNTIYF. The variable domain in full, completed from reference TRBV18 and TRBJ1-3, reads NAGVMQNPRHLVRRRGQEARLRCSPMKGHSHVYWYRQLPEEGLKFMVYLQKENIIDESGMPKERFSAEFPKEGPSILRIQQVVRGDSAAYFCASSPLGLSGNTIYFGEGSWLTVV.

This clone was observed a single time. V gene TRBV4-1 combines with J gene TRBJ2-1, with D unresolved. CDR1 MGHRA and CDR2 YSYEKL come from the germline V gene. V lost 0 bases and J lost 6, with 15 bases in between. CDR3 size: 16 residues. CDR3 loop: CASSQDNSNSANEQFF. The CDR3 DNA reads as TGCGCCAGCAGCCAAGACAACTCAAACAGTGCCAATGAGCAGTTCTTC.

This clone appeared once. The J gene is TRBJ2-7, the V gene TRBV7-6; D possibly corresponds to TRBD2 (6 bases). Looked up from germline, CDR1 is SGHVS and CDR2 is FNYEAQ. The CDR3 consists of 15 residues. The V end was cut by 1 base, the J end by 4 bases, with 14 bases between. CDR3 coding DNA: TGTGCCAGCAGCTTAGGTGCGGGGTCCCCTTACGAGCAGTACTTC. Its translation: CASSLGAGSPYEQYF.

This chain joins TRBV18 and TRBJ2-7; 10 bases agree with TRBD1. CDR3 length equals 15 residues. Trimming at V came to 0 bases and at J to 2 bases, leaving 1 base not matched to a gene. Germline CDR1 and CDR2: KGHSH and LQKENI. The CDR3 sequence: CASSPPGTGAYEQYF. CDR3 nucleotides: TGTGCCAGCTCACCACCCGGGACAGGGGCCTACGAGCAGTACTTC. Based on the CDR3 plus reference TRBV18 and TRBJ2-7, the full variable domain is NAGVMQNPRHLVRRRGQEARLRCSPMKGHSHVYWYRQLPEEGLKFMVYLQKENIIDESGMPKERFSAEFPKEGPSILRIQQVVRGDSAAYFCASSPPGTGAYEQYFGPGTRLTVT.

This rearrangement joins TRBV5-5 to TRBJ2-1; 8 bases match TRBD2. CDR3 length equals 16 residues. V dropped 4 bases and J dropped 4; count of bases not matched to a gene: 10. Germline CDR1 and CDR2: SGHKS and YYEKEE (reference sequence). The CDR3 DNA follows: TGTGCCAGCAGCCCGGCTAGCGGGCGATCTTACAATGAGCAGTTCTTC. This sequence encodes CASSPASGRSYNEQFF.

This clone showed up just a few times. V gene TRBV28 combines with J gene TRBJ1-2, with D possibly being TRBD1 (6 bases). CDR1 MDHEN and CDR2 SYDVKM come from the germline V gene. CDR3 length: 17 amino acids. CDR3 sequence (DNA): TGTGCTTCGAAACCCGGAGGCCGGGAAGGGGGAAACTATGGCTACACCTTC. This sequence encodes CASKPGGREGGNYGYTF.

This chain connects TRBV3-1 (or the pseudogene TRBV3-2) to TRBJ1-4, with 7 bases identical to TRBD1. The trim removed 4 bases at V and 6 bases at J, leaving 8 bases unmatched. The CDR3 contains 15 residues. CDR1 is LGHDT and CDR2 is YNNKEL in the germline V gene (reference sequence). CDR3 nucleotide sequence: TGTGCCAGCAGCCGTCCCGGGACAGAGGATGAAAAACTGTTTTTT. Encoded protein: CASSRPGTEDEKLFF.